One sample yielded the 19 T cell receptor beta chains listed below, sequenced in a study of long-term antiretroviral therapy in people with HIV (dated by TCRdb to between 2021 and 2024). Sequencing of the TRB variable region was done with the immunoSEQ hsTCRB v3.0 assay at survey level resolution. TCRdb's version of the immuneACCESS table is confined to in-frame rearrangements and falls short of the full clone set. An unresolved V gene accounts for under half of the shortfall where checked; the remainder is of unknown origin. The sample profile shows about 24,000 clones; 80% to 90% of them were found once. 8.7% of the sample is held by the ten biggest clonotypes. The sequencing used unsorted PBMCs, collected 1.8 years before starting antiretroviral therapy. These receptors originate from a man aged 45-65 years with HIV.

V and J are TRBV19 and TRBJ2-3, with 8 bases matching TRBD1. This CDR3 region has 14 residues. Germline-derived CDR1 and CDR2 are LNHDA and SQIVND (reference sequence). Trimming took 3 bases from V and 9 from J; bases not matched to a gene: 8. The CDR3 loop reads CASSIGTGFATQYF. The CDR3 DNA reads as TGTGCCAGTAGTATCGGGACAGGATTTGCCACGCAGTATTTT.

V usage is TRBV7-8 and J usage is TRBJ2-3, with 8 positions matching TRBD1. V trimming: 0 bases; J trimming: 3 bases; junction bases outside the gene matches: 5. Germline V gene sequence: CDR1 SGHVS, CDR2 FQNEAQ. The CDR3 loop spans 16 amino acids. The CDR3 sequence: CASSLAGQVFTDTQYF. The CDR3 DNA reads as TGTGCCAGCAGCTTAGCGGGACAGGTGTTTACAGATACGCAGTATTTT.

Only a few counts were recorded for this clone. The CDR3 spells CATERGQFF. The CDR3 DNA reads as TGCGCCACCGAGCGGGGGCAGTTCTTC. The V call is TRBV4-1, the J call TRBJ2-1; TRBD2 aligns across 7 bases. J was trimmed by 12 bases and V by 10 bases; bases with no gene match: 3. Germline assignment: CDR1 MGHRA and CDR2 YSYEKL. The CDR3 spans 9 residues.

This rearrangement joins TRBV10-1 to TRBJ2-5; a weak D match, TRBD1 (5 bases). Germline loops: CDR1 WNHNN, CDR2 SYGVQD (reference sequence). The CDR3 is 16 amino acids. V lost 3 bases to trimming and J lost 4 bases, with 18 bases between them. CDR3 DNA sequence: TGCGCCAGCAGTGAAGGGGCATCGCTACTCCGAGAGACCCAGTACTTC. Encoded protein: CASSEGASLLRETQYF.

V and J are TRBV6-5 and TRBJ2-7; 8 nucleotides align to TRBD1. This CDR3 is built from 16 residues. V was clipped by 2 bases and J by 3 bases; unmatched bases: 9. Germline CDR1 reads MNHEY; CDR2 reads SVGAGI. DNA of the CDR3: TGTGCCAGCAGTTACGCAGGGACAGGATACATCTACGAGCAGTACTTC. It encodes CASSYAGTGYIYEQYF.

The chain couples TRBV5-6 to TRBJ2-5; D gene unclear. Germline loops: CDR1 SGHDT, CDR2 YYEEEE. Trimming pared 0 bases from V and 5 bases from J, leaving 8 bases between. The CDR3 length is 13 residues. The CDR3 nucleotides read TGTGCCAGCAGCTTGGGTCTTGACGAGACCCAGTACTTC. Its translation is CASSLGLDETQYF.

The chain recombines TRBV11-2 with TRBJ1-2; unclear D gene. The CDR3 length is 13 residues. Trimming took 5 bases from V and 6 from J, leaving 13 bases between them. Germline CDR1 and CDR2: SGHAT and FQNNGV. The CDR3 is CASSLRDGDGYTF. The CDR3 nucleotides read TGTGCCAGCAGCCTCCGGGATGGGGATGGCTACACCTTC.

The CDR3 DNA follows: TGTGCCAGCAGCTGGGGACCCACCGGGGAGCTGTTTTTT. It translates to CASSWGPTGELFF. The rearrangement joins TRBV7-7 to TRBJ2-2; D might be TRBD1 or TRBD2, each matching 5 bases. The CDR3 is made up of 13 amino acids. Trimming shortened V by 4 bases and J by 4 bases, and 7 bases separated the two germline ends. The V gene's germline CDR1 is SSHAT and CDR2 FNYEAQ (reference sequence).

The rearrangement joins TRBV5-5 to TRBJ1-2; D may be TRBD1 (6 bases). Germline CDR1 SGHKS, CDR2 YYEKEE (reference sequence). The CDR3 sequence is 13 residues long. The V end lost 5 bases, the J end lost 3 bases, and 11 bases lay between the germline ends. This CDR3 is CASRGRGDYGYTF. The CDR3 coding sequence is TGTGCCAGCAGGGGCAGGGGAGACTATGGCTACACCTTC.

This clone was seen a handful of times. The chain carries TRBV10-2 and TRBJ2-1; 8 nucleotides match TRBD2. There are 16 residues in the CDR3. Germline V CDR1 and CDR2: WSHSY, SAAADI. V lost 3 bases and J lost 7; bases outside the gene matches: 11. Written as DNA, the CDR3 is TGCGCCAGCAGTGACTTGGGACTAGTGAGTAGGAATGAGCAGTTCTTC. Encoded protein: CASSDLGLVSRNEQFF.

The J gene is TRBJ2-7, the V gene TRBV7-2, with 11 bases aligning to TRBD1. V lost 3 bases and J lost 2; bases outside the gene matches: 3. Per the germline V gene, CDR1 is SGHTA and CDR2 is FQGNSA. CDR3 length equals 15 residues. The CDR3 DNA reads as TGTGCCAGCAGCTTTGGGACAGGGGGGACCTACGAGCAGTACTTC. It translates to CASSFGTGGTYEQYF.

This rearrangement joins TRBV10-2 to TRBJ2-3, with unresolved D. Trimming left V 0 bases short and J 3 bases short, with 7 bases between. Germline loops: CDR1 WSHSY, CDR2 SAAADI. CDR3 length: 14 residues. This CDR3 is CASSESGLTDTQYF. DNA for the CDR3: TGCGCCAGCAGTGAGTCGGGCTTAACAGATACGCAGTATTTT.

The V gene is TRBV7-9, the J gene TRBJ1-2; 7 positions match TRBD1. The V gene's germline CDR1 is SEHNR and CDR2 FQNEAQ (reference sequence). V dropped 4 bases and J dropped 2; count of bases not matched to a gene: 10. The CDR3 runs 16 residues. CDR3 coding DNA: TGTGCCAGCAGCTCCTACTCACGGACAGGCAACTATGGCTACACCTTC. This translates into CASSSYSRTGNYGYTF. Using reference TRBV7-9 and TRBJ1-2 for the parts outside the CDR3, the full variable domain is DTGVSQNPRHKITKRGQNVTFRCDPISEHNRLYWYRQTLGQGPEFLTYFQNEAQLEKSRLLSDRFSAERPKGSFSTLEIQRTEQGDSAMYLCASSSYSRTGNYGYTFGSGTRLTVV.

The rearrangement uses TRBV5-6 and TRBJ1-1; possibly TRBD1 for D (6 bases). The CDR3 extends over 14 amino acids. The V end lost 0 bases, the J end lost 4 bases, and 10 bases lay between the germline ends. CDR1 is SGHDT and CDR2 is YYEEEE in the germline V gene. The CDR3 region is CASSLVSGVTEAFF. The CDR3 coding sequence is TGTGCCAGCAGCTTGGTCTCAGGGGTCACTGAAGCTTTCTTT.

V usage is TRBV7-8 and J usage is TRBJ2-1, with TRBD2 matching over 7 bases. With 1 base clipped from V and 8 bases from J, the junction kept 11 bases outside the gene matches. The CDR3 loop spans 16 amino acids. Germline V gives CDR1 SGHVS, CDR2 FQNEAQ. The chain's CDR3 is CASSLVLTGGDDEQFF. The CDR3 bases are TGTGCCAGCAGCTTAGTACTTACGGGGGGTGATGATGAGCAGTTCTTC.

This chain links TRBV19 with TRBJ1-1, with D perhaps TRBD1 (6 bases). Germline V gene data show CDR1 as LNHDA and CDR2 as SQIVND (reference sequence). The germline V and J ends were trimmed by 2 bases and 5 bases, with 24 bases remaining between them. The CDR3 runs to 18 residues. In nucleotides, the CDR3 is TGTGCCAGTAGTATAATTCCTTCGCGGGGGGCCCCGAGGACTGAAGCTTTCTTT. The encoded protein is CASSIIPSRGAPRTEAFF. The variable domain in full, with the rest retrieved from reference TRBV19 and TRBJ1-1, is DGGITQSPKYLFRKEGQNVTLSCEQNLNHDAMYWYRQDPGQGLRLIYYSQIVNDFQKGDIAEGYSVSREKKESFPLTVTSAQKNPTAFYLCASSIIPSRGAPRTEAFFGQGTRLTVV.

The chain employs TRBV10-3 and TRBJ2-3; the match to TRBD2 covers 13 bases. The CDR3 contains 19 residues. The junction had 8 bases not matched to a gene; V was cut back by 2 bases and J by 0 bases. CDR1 is ENHRY, CDR2 SYGVKD, per germline. DNA of the CDR3: TGTGCCATCAGTGAGCCTCGACTAGCGGGGGGCTCTAGCACAGATACGCAGTATTTT. This codes for CAISEPRLAGGSSTDTQYF.

V and J are TRBV28 and TRBJ2-2; TRBD2 matches at 11 bases. The CDR3 sequence is 17 residues long. Losses at the gene ends were 8 bases for V and 3 bases for J; bases not matched to a gene: 11. Germline-derived CDR1 and CDR2 are MDHEN and SYDVKM. CDR3 region: CASVGLAGGRYTGELFF. The DNA for the CDR3 is TGTGCCAGCGTCGGGCTAGCGGGGGGTCGTTACACCGGGGAGCTGTTTTTT.

The rearrangement links TRBV5-6 to TRBJ2-7; D not resolved. This CDR3 contains 14 residues. The V and J ends lost 4 bases and 0 bases respectively, with 11 bases between them. Germline CDR1 SGHDT, CDR2 YYEEEE. As DNA, the CDR3 is TGTGCCAGCAGCCCGGGTTATGGCTCCTACGAGCAGTACTTC. Translated: CASSPGYGSYEQYF.